These T cell receptor beta chains were read from a single sample in a study of T cells in Graves' hyperthyroidism and ophthalmopathy. TCRdb re-called the multiplex PCR reads with MiXCR, one entry per CDR3 protein. This sample has 600,000 or so distinct CDR3 sequences, with approximately 15% found just once. Sequences were obtained from blood. The receptors here all came from a woman between 18 and 29 years old with Graves' ophthalmopathy. Both conserved end residues are part of each CDR3. A D gene is named only where the DNA matches it firmly.

TRBD1	TRBV6-1	TRBJ2-7	CASSLRDREFNSEQYF
TRBD2	TRBV6-2/TRBV6-3	TRBJ2-7	CASSSGGTSGGIYGQYF
.	TRBV29-1	TRBJ1-1	CSVSGMNTEAFF
.	TRBV3-1	TRBJ1-1	CASRPTGEAFF
.	TRBV6-1	TRBJ1-5	CASKREGRYGNQPQHF
.	TRBV14	TRBJ2-7	CASSRPSRSYEQYF
TRBD1	TRBV20-1	TRBJ1-1	CSARTGTGRYTEAFF
TRBD1	TRBV27	TRBJ2-2	CASSPALTGGGGELFF
TRBD1	TRBV19	TRBJ2-5	CASSSTGGLQTQYF
.	TRBV18	TRBJ2-3	CASCVQQPSTDTQYF
TRBD1	TRBV4-1	TRBJ2-2	CASSQMGQGNTGELFF
TRBD1	TRBV9	TRBJ1-5	CASSVGGTAHQPQHF
TRBD2	TRBV2	TRBJ2-1	CASTGGLVYYNEQFF
.	TRBV24-1	TRBJ2-2	CATSDYGAGENTGELFF
TRBD1	TRBV9	TRBJ1-2	CASSAGTGSWYGYTF
.	TRBV7-8	TRBJ1-1	CASSRSRQTTEAFF
TRBD2	TRBV15	TRBJ2-3	CATSRTGGGRATDTQYF
.	TRBV27	TRBJ1-1	CASSLSGFNTEAFF
TRBD1	TRBV11-3	TRBJ1-5	CASSSGQGGSNQPQHF
.	TRBV13	TRBJ2-7	CASSPPHRSGSYEQYF
.	TRBV6-1	TRBJ2-3	CASDSLNTDTQYF
TRBD1	TRBV20-1	TRBJ2-3	CSATRDSVTDTQYF
TRBD1	TRBV20-1	TRBJ2-7	CSARPDRAPYEQYF
.	TRBV6-1	TRBJ2-3	CASSEMHSTDTQYF
TRBD2	TRBV20-1	TRBJ2-1	CSARVASGRPGGYEQFF
TRBD1	TRBV2	TRBJ2-3	CASSEIAFTGADTQYF